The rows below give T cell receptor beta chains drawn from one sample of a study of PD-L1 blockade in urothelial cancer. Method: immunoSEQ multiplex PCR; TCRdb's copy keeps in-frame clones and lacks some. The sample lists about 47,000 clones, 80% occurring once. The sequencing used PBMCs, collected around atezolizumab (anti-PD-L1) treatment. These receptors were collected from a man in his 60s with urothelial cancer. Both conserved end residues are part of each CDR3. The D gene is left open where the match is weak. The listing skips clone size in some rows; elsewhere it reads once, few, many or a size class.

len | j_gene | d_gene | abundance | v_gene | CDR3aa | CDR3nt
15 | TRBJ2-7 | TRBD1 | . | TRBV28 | CASRSTGVRSYEQYF | TGTGCCAGCAGATCAACAGGGGTCCGCTCCTACGAGCAGTACTTC
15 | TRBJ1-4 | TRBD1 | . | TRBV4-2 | CASSQRTGKNEKLFF | TGTGCCAGCAGCCAGAGGACAGGGAAGAATGAAAAACTGTTTTTT
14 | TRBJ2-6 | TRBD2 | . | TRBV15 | CATSSFREGNVLTF | TGTGCCACCAGCAGTTTCAGGGAGGGAAACGTCCTGACTTTC
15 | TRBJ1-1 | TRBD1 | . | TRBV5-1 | CASSLVLQGSTEAFF | TGCGCCAGCAGCTTGGTCTTACAGGGGTCTACTGAAGCTTTCTTT
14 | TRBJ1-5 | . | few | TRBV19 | CASNGPQGHQPQHF | TGTGCCAGTAATGGGCCGCAGGGGCATCAGCCCCAGCATTTT
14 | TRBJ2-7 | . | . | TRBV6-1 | CASSPTFYSYEQYF | TGTGCCAGCAGCCCGACATTTTACTCCTACGAGCAGTACTTC
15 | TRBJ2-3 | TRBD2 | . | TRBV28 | CASSSLAGVTDTQYF | TGTGCCAGCAGTTCACTAGCGGGAGTCACAGATACGCAGTATTTT
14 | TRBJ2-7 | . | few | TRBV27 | CASSSLGQPYEQYF | TGTGCCAGCAGTTCATTGGGACAACCCTACGAGCAGTACTTC
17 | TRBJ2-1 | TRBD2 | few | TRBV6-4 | CASSDSKLAGGLNEQFF | TGTGCCAGCAGTGATTCGAAGCTAGCGGGGGGGCTAAATGAGCAGTTCTTC
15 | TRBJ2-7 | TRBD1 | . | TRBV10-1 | CASSDPDRASDEQYF | TGCGCCAGCAGTGACCCGGACAGGGCATCGGACGAGCAGTACTTC
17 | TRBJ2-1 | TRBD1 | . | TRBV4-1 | CASSQDTRTGIYNEQFF | TGCGCCAGCAGCCAAGATACACGGACAGGGATTTACAATGAGCAGTTCTTC
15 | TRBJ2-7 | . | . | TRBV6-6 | CASSHALGAEDEQYF | TGTGCCAGCAGCCATGCCTTGGGGGCCGAGGACGAGCAGTACTTC
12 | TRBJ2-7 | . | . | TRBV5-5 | CASSLGAYEQYF | TGTGCCAGCAGCTTGGGAGCCTACGAGCAGTACTTC
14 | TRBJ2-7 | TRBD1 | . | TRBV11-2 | CASSARQGSYEQYF | TGTGCCAGCAGCGCTCGACAGGGCTCCTACGAGCAGTACTTC
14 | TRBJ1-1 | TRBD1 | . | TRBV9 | CASSVGGTGVEAFF | TGTGCCAGCAGCGTAGGTGGGACAGGGGTTGAAGCTTTCTTT
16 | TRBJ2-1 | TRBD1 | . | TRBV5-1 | CASSFSQGQSFNEQFF | TGCGCCAGCAGCTTCTCCCAGGGACAGTCCTTCAATGAGCAGTTCTTC
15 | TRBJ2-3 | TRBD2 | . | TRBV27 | CASSFLAGDTDTQYF | TGTGCCAGCAGTTTTTTAGCGGGGGACACAGATACGCAGTATTTT
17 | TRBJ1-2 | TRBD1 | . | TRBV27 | CASSLFNTGAPYYGYTF | TGTGCCAGCAGTTTATTTAATACAGGGGCCCCTTACTATGGCTACACCTTC
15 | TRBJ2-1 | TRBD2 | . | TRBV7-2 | CASSGLAGVEGKQFF | TGTGCCAGCAGCGGACTAGCGGGAGTGGAGGGGAAGCAGTTCTTC
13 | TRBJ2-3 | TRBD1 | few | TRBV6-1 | CAGQGQLTDTQYF | TGTGCCGGACAGGGGCAACTCACAGATACGCAGTATTTT
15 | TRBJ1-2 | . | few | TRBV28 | CASSPWTEANYGYTF | TGTGCCAGCAGTCCGTGGACAGAAGCTAACTATGGCTACACCTTC
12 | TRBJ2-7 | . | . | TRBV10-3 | CAISDSTYEQYF | TGTGCCATCAGTGATTCCACCTACGAGCAGTACTTC
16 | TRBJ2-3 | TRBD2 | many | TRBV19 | CASSAKLAGGADTQYF | TGTGCCAGTAGTGCGAAACTAGCGGGAGGCGCAGATACGCAGTATTTT
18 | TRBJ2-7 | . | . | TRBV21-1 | CASSKSREWSGSSYEQYF | TGTGCCAGCAGCAAAAGCAGGGAGTGGAGCGGGAGTTCCTACGAGCAGTACTTC
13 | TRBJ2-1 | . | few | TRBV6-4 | CASSHLPGNEQFF | TGTGCCAGCAGCCATCTCCCCGGGAATGAGCAGTTCTTC
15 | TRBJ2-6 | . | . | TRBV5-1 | CASSLETAGANVLTF | TGCGCCAGCAGCTTGGAAACGGCTGGGGCCAACGTCCTGACTTTC
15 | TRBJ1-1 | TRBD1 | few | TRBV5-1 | CASSFRQGQMTEAFF | TGCGCCAGCAGCTTTCGACAGGGTCAGATGACTGAAGCTTTCTTT
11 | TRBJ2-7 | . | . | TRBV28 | CASSLRDEQYF | TGTGCCAGCAGTTTGAGGGACGAGCAGTACTTC
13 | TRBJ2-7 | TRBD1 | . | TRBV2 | CASSDRTGGEQYF | TGTGCCAGCAGTGATCGGACAGGTGGCGAGCAGTACTTC
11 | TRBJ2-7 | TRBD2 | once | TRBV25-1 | CASSDSSGKYF | TGTGCCAGCAGTGATTCTAGCGGGAAGTACTTC
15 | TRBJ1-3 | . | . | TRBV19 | CASSPNTDSGNTIYF | TGTGCCAGTAGCCCCAATACAGATTCTGGAAACACCATATATTTT
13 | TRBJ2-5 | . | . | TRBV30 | CAWSVLPGETQYF | TGTGCCTGGAGTGTACTCCCAGGGGAGACCCAGTACTTC
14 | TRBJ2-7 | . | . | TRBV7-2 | CASSLSGSSYEQYF | TGTGCCAGCAGCTTATCCGGGAGCTCCTACGAGCAGTACTTC
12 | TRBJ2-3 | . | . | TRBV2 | CASSPTKDTQYF | TGTGCCAGCAGTCCTACGAAGGATACGCAGTATTTT
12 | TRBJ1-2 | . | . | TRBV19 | CASDLRGNGYTF | TGTGCCAGTGATCTCCGGGGGAATGGCTACACCTTC
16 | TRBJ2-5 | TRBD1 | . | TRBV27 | CASSRDRGWGQETQYF | TGTGCCAGCAGTCGGGACAGGGGATGGGGCCAAGAGACCCAGTACTTC
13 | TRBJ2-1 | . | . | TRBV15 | CATSREAGNEQFF | TGTGCCACCAGCAGAGAGGCCGGGAATGAGCAGTTCTTC
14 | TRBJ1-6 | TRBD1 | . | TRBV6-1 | CASTSDRENSPLHF | TGTGCCAGTACCTCGGACAGGGAGAATTCACCCCTCCACTTT
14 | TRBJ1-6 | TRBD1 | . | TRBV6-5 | CASRPGQGVSPLHF | TGTGCCAGCAGACCGGGACAGGGCGTCTCACCCCTCCACTTT
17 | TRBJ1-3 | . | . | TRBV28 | CASSLGGGYFAGNTIYF | TGTGCCAGCAGTTTAGGGGGAGGGTATTTCGCTGGAAACACCATATATTTT
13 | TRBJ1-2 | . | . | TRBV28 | CASSLNAQGGYTF | TGTGCCAGCAGCCTTAACGCCCAGGGAGGCTACACCTTC
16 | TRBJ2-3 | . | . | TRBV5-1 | CASSLGSTTNTDTQYF | TGCGCCAGCAGCTTGGGCTCAACGACTAACACAGATACGCAGTATTTT
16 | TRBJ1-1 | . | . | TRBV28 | CASLYPRQGGNTEAFF | TGTGCCAGTCTCTACCCTCGTCAGGGCGGGAACACTGAAGCTTTCTTT